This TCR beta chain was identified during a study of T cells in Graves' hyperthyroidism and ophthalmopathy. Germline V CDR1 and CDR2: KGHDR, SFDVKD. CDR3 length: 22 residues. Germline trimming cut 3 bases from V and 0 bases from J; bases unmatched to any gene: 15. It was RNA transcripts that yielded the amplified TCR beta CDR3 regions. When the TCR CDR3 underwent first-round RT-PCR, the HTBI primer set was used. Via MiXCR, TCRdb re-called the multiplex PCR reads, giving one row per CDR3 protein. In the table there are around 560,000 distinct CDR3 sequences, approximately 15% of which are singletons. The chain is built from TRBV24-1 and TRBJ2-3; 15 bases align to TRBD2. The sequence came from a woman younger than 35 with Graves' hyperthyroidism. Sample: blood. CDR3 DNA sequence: TGTGCCACCAGTGATCCCGGGACTAGCGGGAGGCCTGGGGCAGCTAGCACAGATACGCAGTATTTT. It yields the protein CATSDPGTSGRPGAASTDTQYF.